Listed here are 32 T cell receptor beta chains from one sample, sequenced in a study of blood T cell repertoires in COVID-19. Measured with immunoSEQ multiplex PCR; TCRdb has only the in-frame clones, and not every one. The sample contains about 120,000 clones, approximately 88% of which appear only once. Specimen: peripheral blood. All receptors come from a woman aged 40 to 50 with acute or convalescent COVID-19.

V usage is TRBV6-1 and J usage is TRBJ1-6; 9 positions match TRBD1. The length of the CDR3 is 14 residues. Germline V gene sequence: CDR1 MNHNS, CDR2 SASEGT. V dropped 3 bases and J dropped 10; count of bases not matched to a gene: 4. CDR3 nucleotide sequence: TGTGCCAGCAGTGAGAGACAGGGGGGATCACCCCTCCACTTT. As protein: CASSERQGGSPLHF.

The CDR3 spells CATNWIAGGGTDTQYF. In nucleotides, the CDR3 is TGTGCCACCAACTGGATAGCGGGGGGAGGGACAGATACGCAGTATTTT. The gene calls are TRBV27 and TRBJ2-3; 10 bases are shared with TRBD2. V dropped 10 bases and J dropped 3; count of bases not matched to a gene: 13. In germline, CDR1 is MNHEY, CDR2 SMNVEV (reference sequence). The length of the CDR3 is 16 residues.

V gene TRBV27 combines with J gene TRBJ1-1, with TRBD1 matching over 9 bases. Looked up from germline, CDR1 is MNHEY and CDR2 is SMNVEV (reference sequence). There are 16 residues in the CDR3. The V and J ends lost 2 bases and 7 bases, in that order; junction bases with no gene match: 11. For the CDR3, the DNA is TGTGCCAGCAGTTTAAGCTATAGACGACAGGGGGTTGAAGCTTTCTTT. Its protein product is CASSLSYRRQGVEAFF.

The V gene is TRBV6-2 or TRBV6-3, the J gene TRBJ2-1, with 7 bases fitting TRBD2. The CDR3 sequence is 15 residues long. Germline-derived CDR1 and CDR2 are MNHEY and SVGEGT. Unmatched junction bases numbered 2, after V lost 0 bases and J lost 3 bases. The CDR3 sequence is CASSYSRGVYNEQFF. In DNA form, the CDR3 reads TGTGCCAGCAGTTACTCCCGGGGGGTCTACAATGAGCAGTTCTTC.

The gene calls are TRBV25-1 and TRBJ2-2, with D possibly TRBD1 on 6 matching bases. Trimming pared 5 bases from V and 5 bases from J, leaving 21 bases between. This CDR3 has 17 residues. CDR1 and CDR2 (germline): MGHDK, SYGVNS. CDR3 sequence reads: CASSSLGAQGVTGELFF. CDR3 sequence (DNA): TGTGCCAGCAGTTCCTTGGGTGCACAGGGTGTGACCGGGGAGCTGTTTTTT. Full variable domain (remainder filled in from reference TRBV25-1 and TRBJ2-2): EADIYQTPRYLVIGTGKKITLECSQTMGHDKMYWYQQDPGMELHLIHYSYGVNSTEKGDLSSESTVSRIRTEHFPLTLESARPSHTSQYLCASSSLGAQGVTGELFFGEGSRLTVL.

The rearrangement joins TRBV19 to TRBJ2-1; 7 bases agree with TRBD1. The germline V gene has CDR1 LNHDA and CDR2 SQIVND (reference sequence). The CDR3 has 14 amino acids. J gave up 4 bases and V 7 bases, and 7 bases lay outside the gene matches. The chain's CDR3 is CASTGQGVYNEQFF. CDR3 nucleotides: TGTGCCAGTACTGGGCAGGGGGTTTACAATGAGCAGTTCTTC.

The chain couples TRBV29-1 to TRBJ2-7, with D possibly TRBD1 on 6 matching bases. This CDR3 spans 13 amino acids. V dropped 3 bases and J dropped 5 bases, with 14 bases sitting between them. In germline, CDR1 is SQVTM, CDR2 ANQGSEA. Written as DNA, the CDR3 is TGCAGCGTTGAGGGGAGACAGGTAAACGAGCAGTACTTC. It specifies CSVEGRQVNEQYF.

The CDR3 nucleotides are TGTGCCAGCAGCGTCGGGGACACTGAAGCTTTCTTT. It is translated as CASSVGDTEAFF. V usage is TRBV9 and J usage is TRBJ1-1; D is unclear. CDR1 and CDR2 from the germline V gene are SGDLS and YYNGEE. This CDR3 has 12 amino acids. Deletions cut 2 bases from V and 3 bases from J, with 5 bases between.

The rearrangement uses TRBV4-2 and TRBJ1-6; D not certain. V lost 5 bases to trimming and J lost 7 bases, with 12 bases between them. This CDR3 is built from 14 residues. Germline assignment: CDR1 LGHNA and CDR2 YNFKEQ. The CDR3 loop is CASSYQVRNSPLHF. CDR3 DNA sequence: TGTGCCAGCAGCTATCAGGTTCGCAATTCACCCCTCCACTTT.

This rearrangement joins TRBV7-3 to TRBJ2-2, with 7 bases aligning to TRBD2. Trimming at V came to 5 bases and at J to 10 bases, leaving 13 bases not matched to a gene. Germline V gives CDR1 SGHTA, CDR2 FQGTGA. The CDR3 is 15 amino acids. Here the CDR3 DNA reads TGTGCCAGCAGCCTAGATGGGGGGGTAGCGGCGGAGCTGTTTTTT. As protein: CASSLDGGVAAELFF.

Only one count was recorded for this clone. This chain uses TRBV19 with TRBJ2-2; 7 bases match TRBD2. There are 16 residues in the CDR3. Germline V lookup: CDR1 LNHDA, CDR2 SQIVND (reference sequence). The J segment lost 2 bases and the V segment lost 5 bases, leaving 8 bases of the junction unmatched. The CDR3 loop reads CASSPGGTTNTGELFF. CDR3 DNA sequence: TGTGCCAGTAGTCCCGGAGGGACTACCAACACCGGGGAGCTGTTTTTT.

In this sample, this clone turned up once. J is TRBJ2-5 and V is TRBV18, with D perhaps TRBD1 (6 bases). The CDR3 has 16 amino acids. The V gene lost 3 bases and the J gene lost 8 bases, with 22 bases spanning the gap. Germline V gene data show CDR1 as KGHSH and CDR2 as LQKENI. The CDR3 DNA sequence: TGTGCCAGCTCACCCCCTTACGGAGCGGCAGGGGAAACCCAGTACTTC. Translated, it gives CASSPPYGAAGETQYF.

The rearrangement links TRBV28 to TRBJ2-7; the match to TRBD2 covers 7 bases. V lost 10 bases and J lost 5; bases outside the gene matches: 14. The CDR3 extends over 14 amino acids. CDR1 and CDR2 (germline): MDHEN, SYDVKM. The DNA for the CDR3 is TGTGCCATCCTAACGGGAGGAAGATACCACGAGCAGTACTTC. It specifies CAILTGGRYHEQYF.

This clone came up a few times. V is TRBV7-9 and J is TRBJ2-7, with D unresolved. Germline values: CDR1 SEHNR, CDR2 FQNEAQ (reference sequence). V was pared by 5 bases and J by 1 base, with 18 bases between. The CDR3 extends over 16 amino acids. CDR3 DNA sequence: TGTGCCAGCAGCCTAGGTTCCCTTAGAACGTCCTACGAGCAGTACTTC. It codes for CASSLGSLRTSYEQYF.

The DNA for the CDR3 is TGTGCCAGCTCACCGACAGGGGGGGGGACTGAAGCTTTCTTT. As protein: CASSPTGGGTEAFF. The V and J genes are TRBV18 and TRBJ1-1, with 9 bases lining up with TRBD1. CDR3 length: 14 amino acids. V lost 3 bases to trimming and J lost 5 bases; unmatched junction nucleotides: 4. The germline V gene has CDR1 KGHSH and CDR2 LQKENI.

V gene TRBV12-3 or TRBV12-4 combines with J gene TRBJ2-1, with 9 bases aligning to TRBD1. The CDR3 runs 12 residues. Germline trimming cut 5 bases from V and 16 bases from J; bases unmatched to any gene: 9. The CDR3 region is CASSLPGQGGFF. CDR3 nucleotide sequence: TGTGCCAGCAGTCTACCGGGACAGGGTGGTTTCTTC.

CDR3 coding DNA: TGTGCCAGCAGCTTACTCCAGACAATTGCTGGAAACACCATATATTTT. Translated: CASSLLQTIAGNTIYF. V gene TRBV7-9 combines with J gene TRBJ1-3; D ambiguous. Germline CDR1 and CDR2: SEHNR and FQNEAQ (reference sequence). The CDR3 spans 16 residues. Trimming removed 2 bases at V and 2 bases at J, with 13 bases between.

In nucleotides, the CDR3 is TGCAGCTCCGGAGGGGGGGGCACTGAAGCTTTCTTT. This sequence encodes CSSGGGGTEAFF. The V call is TRBV29-1, the J call TRBJ1-1; perhaps TRBD1 as D (6 bases). The length of the CDR3 is 12 residues. Trimming cost V 8 bases and J 4 bases, with 14 bases left between them. CDR1 and CDR2 (germline): SQVTM, ANQGSEA.

The chain links TRBV7-2 to TRBJ1-4, with D perhaps TRBD1 (5 bases). CDR3 length: 14 residues. Between the trimmed V and J ends, which lost 5 bases and 7 bases, there was a span of 14 bases. The germline V gene encodes CDR1 SGHTA and CDR2 FQGNSA. CDR3 loop: CASSDRGLGEKLFF. In DNA form, the CDR3 reads TGTGCCAGCAGCGACCGGGGGTTAGGTGAAAAACTGTTTTTT.

CDR3: CASSLGQGGNTIYF. The CDR3 DNA sequence: TGCGCCAGCAGCTTGGGACAGGGAGGAAACACCATATATTTT. V usage is TRBV5-1 and J usage is TRBJ1-3; TRBD1 aligns across 7 bases. After removal of 0 bases from V and 4 bases from J, the junction contained 1 base not matched to a gene. From germline, CDR1 is SGHRS and CDR2 YFSETQ. This CDR3 contains 14 residues.

The chain has TRBV3-1 (or the pseudogene TRBV3-2) and TRBJ1-3; TRBD1 matches at 7 bases. The CDR3 spans 14 residues. CDR1 is LGHDT, CDR2 YNNKEL, per germline (reference sequence). V dropped 4 bases and J dropped 3; count of bases not matched to a gene: 3. Written as DNA, the CDR3 is TGTGCCAGCAGCCTCAGGGGGAATGGAAACACCATATATTTT. Protein product: CASSLRGNGNTIYF.

The CDR3 protein is CASSFGTDYGYTF. The CDR3 DNA follows: TGCGCCAGCAGCTTCGGGACAGACTATGGCTACACCTTC. This chain connects TRBV5-1 to TRBJ1-2; the match to TRBD1 covers 7 bases. CDR1 and CDR2 (germline): SGHRS, YFSETQ. After removal of 2 bases from V and 3 bases from J, the junction contained 1 base not matched to a gene. The CDR3 length is 13 residues.

The V call is TRBV6-5, the J call TRBJ1-4; maybe TRBD1 (6 bases). CDR1 and CDR2 (germline): MNHEY, SVGAGI. V dropped 7 bases and J dropped 5 bases, with 14 bases sitting between them. The CDR3 extends over 14 amino acids. In DNA form, the CDR3 reads TGTGCCAGCATCCCCGCGGGGGGCAATGAAAAACTGTTTTTT. This gives the protein CASIPAGGNEKLFF.

Turning to this clone: In the same sample, other DNA sequences code for this CDR3. The chain has TRBV5-4 and TRBJ1-2; 7 nucleotides match TRBD1. Germline lookup yields CDR1 SGHNT and CDR2 YYREEE (reference sequence). The trim removed 0 bases at V and 4 bases at J, leaving 0 bases unmatched. The CDR3 contains 13 residues. The CDR3: CASSLDRGYGYTF. The CDR3 nucleotides are TGTGCCAGCAGCTTGGACAGGGGCTATGGCTACACCTTC.

The rearrangement joins TRBV5-5 to TRBJ2-6; 9 bases line up with TRBD1. The V gene's germline CDR1 is SGHKS and CDR2 YYEKEE (reference sequence). V was clipped by 7 bases and J by 2 bases; unmatched bases: 7. This CDR3 comprises 16 residues. CDR3 coding DNA: TGTGCCAGCCGCCAAACAGGGGGCGCTGGGGCCAACGTCCTGACTTTC. It translates to CASRQTGGAGANVLTF.

The rearrangement joins TRBV30 to TRBJ1-2; possible D gene TRBD1, 6 bases. The CDR3 is 13 amino acids. CDR1 is GTSNPN and CDR2 is SVGIG in the germline V gene (reference sequence). V was trimmed by 1 base and J by 10 bases, leaving 16 bases between them. The CDR3 nucleotides are TGTGCCTGGAGTGCGTCCCAGGGGCTCGACTACACCTTC. Its protein product is CAWSASQGLDYTF.

Written as DNA, the CDR3 is TGTGCCAGCATGGCTAGCGGATTCACCGGGGAGCTGTTTTTT. Translating gives CASMASGFTGELFF. V gene TRBV6-5 combines with J gene TRBJ2-2; TRBD2 aligns across 7 bases. Germline values: CDR1 MNHEY, CDR2 SVGAGI. V shed 7 bases and J 4 bases; nucleotides not matched to a gene: 6. The CDR3 covers 14 residues.

This chain links TRBV7-3 with TRBJ2-1; 7 nucleotides agree with TRBD1. V shed 1 base, J shed 5 bases, and the junction held 5 bases outside the gene matches. This CDR3 comprises 15 residues. Germline values: CDR1 SGHTA, CDR2 FQGTGA. This CDR3 is CASSLKGQLNNEQFF. The CDR3 DNA sequence: TGTGCCAGCAGCTTAAAGGGACAGCTAAACAATGAGCAGTTCTTC.

V gene TRBV6-6 combines with J gene TRBJ1-1; 8 positions match TRBD1. Looked up from germline, CDR1 is MNHNY and CDR2 is SVGAGI (reference sequence). V was clipped by 2 bases and J by 6 bases; unmatched bases: 5. The CDR3 sequence is 14 residues long. The CDR3 DNA is TGTGCCAGCAGTTACCCGGACAGGGTCGCTGAAGCTTTCTTT. Translated: CASSYPDRVAEAFF.

The count of this clone is one. The chain couples TRBV2 to TRBJ1-3; D might be TRBD1 (6 bases). V shed 5 bases and J shed 8 bases, with 16 bases lying between them. The CDR3 runs to 14 residues. Looked up from germline, CDR1 is SNHLY and CDR2 is FYNNEI. This CDR3 is CASSLRGKGDTIYF. CDR3 DNA: TGTGCCAGCAGTCTGAGGGGGAAAGGAGACACCATATATTTT. The full variable domain, in which reference TRBV2 and TRBJ1-3 provide the parts outside the CDR3, is EPEVTQTPSHQVTQMGQEVILRCVPISNHLYFYWYRQILGQKVEFLVSFYNNEISEKSEIFDDQFSVERPDGSNFTLKIRSTKLEDSAMYFCASSLRGKGDTIYFGEGSWLTVV.

This clone was observed a single time. This rearrangement joins TRBV27 to TRBJ1-4, with a weak D call TRBD1 (5 bases). This CDR3 contains 16 residues. Germline CDR1 MNHEY, CDR2 SMNVEV (reference sequence). With 3 bases removed from V and 0 bases from J, the gap between germline ends came to 11 bases. DNA for the CDR3: TGTGCCAGCAGTTTCCGGGGGGTTCCAACTAATGAAAAACTGTTTTTT. Its protein is CASSFRGVPTNEKLFF.

This chain joins TRBV7-3 and TRBJ2-5; 9 nucleotides match TRBD1. Trimming cost V 5 bases and J 5 bases; bases outside gene matches: 9. This CDR3 region has 15 residues. CDR1 SGHTA and CDR2 FQGTGA come from the germline V gene. The CDR3 is CASSPRGQGTETQYF. The DNA of the CDR3 is TGTGCCAGCAGCCCCCGTGGACAGGGGACGGAGACCCAGTACTTC. The whole variable domain, remainder taken from reference TRBV7-3 and TRBJ2-5, is GAGVSQTPSNKVTEKGKYVELRCDPISGHTALYWYRQSLGQGPEFLIYFQGTGAADDSGLPNDRFFAVRPEGSVSTLKIQRTERGDSAVYLCASSPRGQGTETQYFGPGTRLLVL.